This T cell receptor beta chain was recovered during a study of T cell responses to AZD1222 COVID-19 vaccine. Whole-study context: Second-dose schedules of about 4 or about 12 weeks were combined. Study results and caveats: Every sample of the repertoires postdated the peak T cell response. Only a handful of AZD1222 recipients, more than 5 in all, had baseline seropositivity. White British donors predominated, females outnumbered males, and clonal diversity was possibly underestimated.

TCRdb keeps only in-frame clones here, not all; method: immunoSEQ multiplex PCR. The table has under 130,000 clones, more than 75% seen once. Note on this clone: The antigen is unknown.

Specimen: peripheral blood, collected on day 0 of AZD1222 vaccination. The clonotype was recovered from an adult in good health.

The CDR3 region is CASSQDPGLVSPLHF. DNA of the CDR3: TGTGCCAGCAGCCAAGATCCGGGGCTGGTTTCACCCCTCCACTTT. The V call is TRBV3-1 (or the pseudogene TRBV3-2), the J call TRBJ1-6; TRBD1 is a possible D gene (5 bases). From germline, CDR1 is LGHDT and CDR2 YNNKEL (reference sequence). V dropped 0 bases and J dropped 9 bases, with 12 bases sitting between them. The CDR3 has 15 residues.